The next 7 T cell receptor beta chains were all read from a single sample in a study of blood T cell repertoires in COVID-19. The repertoire was sequenced with immunoSEQ multiplex PCR; TCRdb's copy has only in-frame clones and lacks some. The sample lists around 300,000 clones, 90% occurring once. Sequencing was done on a sample of PBMCs or T cells enriched from blood (not recorded which). The receptors derive from a woman aged 30 to 39 who had recovered from COVID-19.

The chain employs TRBV19 and TRBJ2-1; no clear D. CDR3 length: 14 residues. Germline V gives CDR1 LNHDA, CDR2 SQIVND (reference sequence). With 5 bases removed from V and 0 bases from J, the gap between germline ends came to 8 bases. Written as DNA, the CDR3 is TGTGCCAGTAGTGCAGGATCCTCCTACAATGAGCAGTTCTTC. The encoded protein is CASSAGSSYNEQFF.

The chain is built from TRBV29-1 and TRBJ2-1, with 7 bases fitting TRBD2. V shed 6 bases and J 8 bases; nucleotides not matched to a gene: 10. The CDR3 has 13 amino acids. Germline values: CDR1 SQVTM, CDR2 ANQGSEA. The CDR3 protein is CSVGRTSLDEQFF. The CDR3 DNA is TGCAGCGTAGGTAGGACTAGTCTCGATGAGCAGTTCTTC.

The CDR3 protein is CASSQGQVNEKLFF. The DNA for the CDR3 is TGTGCCAGCTCACAAGGACAGGTGAATGAAAAACTGTTTTTT. The chain combines TRBV18 with TRBJ1-4; 7 bases map to TRBD1. Germline V CDR1 and CDR2: KGHSH, LQKENI. The V gene end was trimmed by 4 bases and the J gene end by 5 bases; junction bases not matched to a gene: 4. This CDR3 is built from 14 residues.

V is TRBV30 and J is TRBJ1-2; D is possibly TRBD1 (5 bases). Trimming removed 2 bases at V and 8 bases at J, with 12 bases between. The CDR3 covers 12 residues. Looked up from germline, CDR1 is GTSNPN and CDR2 is SVGIG (reference sequence). CDR3 nucleotide sequence: TGTGCCTGGAGTTACAGGCTCGAGGGCTACACCTTC. Its protein is CAWSYRLEGYTF.

The chain links TRBV29-1 to TRBJ2-3; 7 nucleotides match TRBD2. Germline V CDR1 and CDR2: SQVTM, ANQGSEA. With 7 bases clipped from V and 2 bases from J, the junction kept 6 bases outside the gene matches. CDR3 length: 13 residues. In DNA, the CDR3 is TGCAGCGGGGGAGCGGGACCCACAGATACGCAGTATTTT. The encoded protein is CSGGAGPTDTQYF.

The chain employs TRBV19 and TRBJ2-2; D is unclear. V gave up 4 bases and J gave up 4 bases, with 7 bases separating them. Germline V lookup: CDR1 LNHDA, CDR2 SQIVND (reference sequence). The CDR3 runs 13 residues. DNA of the CDR3: TGTGCCAGTAGTACTATCGCCACCGGGGAGCTGTTTTTT. Encoded protein: CASSTIATGELFF.

The chain joins TRBV6-5 to TRBJ2-1; no clear D gene. CDR3 length: 12 residues. Trimming shortened V by 10 bases and J by 9 bases, and 16 bases separated the two germline ends. The V gene's germline CDR1 is MNHEY and CDR2 SVGAGI. The CDR3 loop reads CATHGPGSEQFF. CDR3 DNA sequence: TGTGCCACCCATGGGCCCGGCAGTGAGCAGTTCTTC.